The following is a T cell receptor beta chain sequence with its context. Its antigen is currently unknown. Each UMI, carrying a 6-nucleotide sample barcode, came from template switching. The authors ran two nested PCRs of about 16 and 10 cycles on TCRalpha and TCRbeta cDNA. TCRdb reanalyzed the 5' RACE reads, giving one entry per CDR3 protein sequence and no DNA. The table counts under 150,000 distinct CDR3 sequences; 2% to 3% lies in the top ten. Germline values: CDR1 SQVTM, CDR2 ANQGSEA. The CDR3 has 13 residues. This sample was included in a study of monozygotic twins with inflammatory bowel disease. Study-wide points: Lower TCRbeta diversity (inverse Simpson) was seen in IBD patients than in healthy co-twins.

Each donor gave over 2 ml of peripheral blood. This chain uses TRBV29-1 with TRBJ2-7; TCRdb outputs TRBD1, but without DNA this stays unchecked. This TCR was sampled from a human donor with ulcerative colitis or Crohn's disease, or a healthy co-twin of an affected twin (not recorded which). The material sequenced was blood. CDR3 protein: CSVALTGGYEQYF.